This T cell receptor beta chain comes out of a study of T cells after yellow fever vaccination. Germline V gene lookup returns CDR1 MNHEY and CDR2 SMNVEV (reference sequence). This CDR3 contains 14 residues. The V segment lost 6 bases and the J segment 2 bases; nucleotides outside the gene matches: 2. TCRdb redid the calling of the 5' RACE reads with MiXCR, one entry per CDR3 protein. The sample contains about 350,000 distinct CDR3 sequences, 9.5% to 13% of which appear only once. The specimen was PBMCs, collected on the day of the first yellow fever vaccination. The chain employs TRBV27 and TRBJ1-4, with 8 bases identical to TRBD1. The sequence came from a man aged 18 to 30 who received the YFV17D yellow fever vaccine. CDR3 sequence (DNA): TGTGCCAGCAGCTGGACAGGGACTAATGAAAAACTGTTTTTT. Protein sequence: CASSWTGTNEKLFF. The full variable domain, with the rest looked up from reference TRBV27 and TRBJ1-4, is EAQVTQNPRYLITVTGKKLTVTCSQNMNHEYMSWYRQDPGLGLRQIYYSMNVEVTDKGDVPEGYKVSRKEKRNFPLILESPSPNQTSLYFCASSWTGTNEKLFFGSGTQLSVL.